One and the same sample provided the 30 T cell receptor beta chains below, sequenced in a study of cytomegalovirus exposure and HLA in healthy donors. A multiplex PCR was run with 60 Vbeta primers and 13 Jbeta primers. Produced via immunoSEQ multiplex PCR; TCRdb's table is partial and in-frame only. The sample has about 150,000 clones; around four fifths are singletons. The sequencing sample was made of PBMCs. Every receptor here comes from a woman aged 25-40 years in good health and CMV-seronegative.

The chain carries TRBV29-1 and TRBJ1-1, with TRBD1 identical over 7 bases. The CDR3 extends over 12 amino acids. J was trimmed by 5 bases and V by 4 bases; bases with no gene match: 4. CDR1 and CDR2 from the germline V gene are SQVTM and ANQGSEA. CDR3 protein: CSVVDRDTEAFF. DNA for the CDR3: TGCAGCGTTGTCGACAGGGATACTGAAGCTTTCTTT. The full variable domain, completed using reference TRBV29-1 and TRBJ1-1, is SAVISQKPSRDICQRGTSLTIQCQVDSQVTMMFWYRQQPGQSLTLIATANQGSEATYESGFVIDKFPISRPNLTFSTLTVSNMSPEDSSIYLCSVVDRDTEAFFGQGTRLTVV.

The chain recombines TRBV5-1 with TRBJ2-7; 13 bases agree with TRBD2. Germline-derived CDR1 and CDR2 are SGHRS and YFSETQ. The CDR3 is 14 residues long. Trimming at V came to 6 bases and at J to 7 bases, leaving 7 bases not matched to a gene. The chain's CDR3 is CASTETGLAGEQYF. In nucleotides, the CDR3 is TGCGCCAGCACGGAAACGGGACTAGCGGGGGAGCAGTACTTC.

The rearrangement links TRBV5-4 to TRBJ2-1; no firm D call. The CDR3 has 13 residues. V lost 10 bases, J lost 4 bases, and 15 bases lay in between. Per the germline V gene, CDR1 is SGHNT and CDR2 is YYREEE (reference sequence). The CDR3 nucleotides read TGTGCCGTACGAGCCTCTTCATACAATGAGCAGTTCTTC. This sequence encodes CAVRASSYNEQFF.

The V gene is TRBV30, the J gene TRBJ2-1, with a weak D call TRBD2 (5 bases). This CDR3 comprises 14 residues. Trimming cost V 1 base and J 1 base, with 8 bases left between them. CDR1 GTSNPN and CDR2 SVGIG come from the germline V gene (reference sequence). The CDR3 here is CAWSARESYNEQFF. The CDR3 region has the DNA TGTGCCTGGAGTGCCCGGGAATCCTACAATGAGCAGTTCTTC.

The CDR3 coding sequence is TGTGCCAGTAGGCTGGACAGGGATACCGGGGAGCTGTTTTTT. The encoded protein is CASRLDRDTGELFF. This chain uses TRBV19 with TRBJ2-2; 8 bases match TRBD1. Looked up from germline, CDR1 is LNHDA and CDR2 is SQIVND (reference sequence). This CDR3 comprises 14 residues. V dropped 6 bases and J dropped 5; count of bases not matched to a gene: 5.

The J gene is TRBJ1-1, the V gene TRBV29-1; D possibly corresponds to TRBD1 (6 bases). This CDR3 is 14 amino acids long. V gave up 6 bases and J gave up 4 bases, with 18 bases separating them. Germline CDR1 reads SQVTM; CDR2 reads ANQGSEA. CDR3 bases: TGCAGCGTGAACGGGGGAGGGGGGGCCACTGAAGCTTTCTTT. As protein: CSVNGGGGATEAFF. The full variable domain, in which reference TRBV29-1 and TRBJ1-1 provide the parts outside the CDR3, is SAVISQKPSRDICQRGTSLTIQCQVDSQVTMMFWYRQQPGQSLTLIATANQGSEATYESGFVIDKFPISRPNLTFSTLTVSNMSPEDSSIYLCSVNGGGGATEAFFGQGTRLTVV.

The rearrangement links TRBV5-6 to TRBJ1-5, with D possibly being TRBD1 (6 bases). In germline, CDR1 is SGHDT, CDR2 YYEEEE. V dropped 2 bases and J dropped 4 bases, with 13 bases sitting between them. The CDR3 sequence is 15 residues long. This chain's CDR3 is CASSFRQASNQPQHF. In DNA, the CDR3 is TGTGCCAGCAGCTTCCGACAGGCCTCAAATCAGCCCCAGCATTTT.

Worth noting for this clone: The junction shows a germline mismatch at one end, possibly a read error. V usage is TRBV7-6 and J usage is TRBJ2-7; the match to TRBD1 covers 7 bases. This CDR3 region has 14 residues. Per germline, CDR1 SGHVS and CDR2 FNYEAQ. The CDR3 nucleotides are TGTGCCCGCAGCCCACTACAGGGGATCTACGAGCAGTACTTC. Protein product: CARSPLQGIYEQYF.

The chain recombines TRBV9 with TRBJ2-7; 7 bases map to TRBD2. J lost 1 base, V lost 2 bases, and 3 bases had no gene match. The CDR3 covers 14 residues. CDR1 and CDR2 (germline): SGDLS, YYNGEE. DNA of the CDR3: TGTGCCAGCAGCGTCAGCGGGGTATCCTACGAGCAGTACTTC. Amino acids: CASSVSGVSYEQYF.

J is TRBJ1-1 and V is TRBV18; D is undetermined. The V end lost 6 bases, the J end lost 3 bases, and 17 bases lay between the germline ends. CDR1 KGHSH and CDR2 LQKENI come from the germline V gene. The CDR3 spans 15 residues. The CDR3 region has the DNA TGTGCCAGCTCTGGAGGGTCCGGCCGGTACACTGAAGCTTTCTTT. Translating it yields CASSGGSGRYTEAFF.

Only one count was recorded for this clone. The chain couples TRBV7-3 to TRBJ1-1; the D is unclear. With 2 bases removed from V and 5 bases from J, the gap between germline ends came to 15 bases. The CDR3 is 15 residues long. The V gene's germline CDR1 is SGHTA and CDR2 FQGTGA. DNA of the CDR3: TGTGCCAGCAGCTTATCGGAGACCAAGACTACTGAAGCTTTCTTT. Its translation: CASSLSETKTTEAFF.

V and J are TRBV5-1 and TRBJ1-2; 9 nucleotides align to TRBD1. Germline CDR1 reads SGHRS; CDR2 reads YFSETQ. The V and J ends lost 1 base and 8 bases, in that order; junction bases with no gene match: 3. CDR3 length: 13 residues. In DNA, the CDR3 is TGCGCCAGCAGCTTGACAGGGGGCGAAGGCTACACCTTC. Residues: CASSLTGGEGYTF.

The V call is TRBV2, the J call TRBJ2-5; weak D call: TRBD1 (5 bases). CDR1 is SNHLY, CDR2 FYNNEI, per germline. This CDR3 is built from 12 residues. The ends were cut back, 7 bases at V and 0 bases at J, with 6 bases in the middle. This CDR3 reads CASKDNQETQYF. In nucleotides, the CDR3 is TGTGCCAGCAAGGACAACCAAGAGACCCAGTACTTC.

The table lists this clone with a few counts. The rearrangement uses TRBV10-2 and TRBJ2-1, with a possible D match to TRBD2 (6 bases). CDR3 length: 12 residues. Germline assignment: CDR1 WSHSY and CDR2 SAAADI. CDR3 nucleotides: TGCGTGGCGGGGCAGGGTGCAAATGAGCAGTTCTTC. Its protein is CVAGQGANEQFF.

The rearrangement joins TRBV2 to TRBJ1-1; unclear D gene. There are 13 residues in the CDR3. Trimming left V 7 bases short and J 6 bases short, with 15 bases between. In germline, CDR1 is SNHLY, CDR2 FYNNEI. CDR3 sequence reads: CASNLREVAEAFF. CDR3 coding DNA: TGTGCCAGCAACTTACGGGAGGTAGCTGAAGCTTTCTTT. The full variable domain, completed using reference TRBV2 and TRBJ1-1, is EPEVTQTPSHQVTQMGQEVILRCVPISNHLYFYWYRQILGQKVEFLVSFYNNEISEKSEIFDDQFSVERPDGSNFTLKIRSTKLEDSAMYFCASNLREVAEAFFGQGTRLTVV.

This chain joins TRBV18 and TRBJ2-2, with D perhaps matching TRBD2 (5 bases). V shed 0 bases and J shed 7 bases, with 9 bases lying between them. Per the germline V gene, CDR1 is KGHSH and CDR2 is LQKENI. The CDR3 contains 14 residues. DNA of the CDR3: TGTGCCAGCTCACCACCGTCCGGGGACGGGGAGCTGTTTTTT. This translates into CASSPPSGDGELFF.

The chain couples TRBV11-1 to TRBJ2-3; no clear D gene. Per the germline V gene, CDR1 is SGHAT and CDR2 is FQDESV (reference sequence). The CDR3 extends over 13 amino acids. Trimming shortened V by 1 base and J by 9 bases, and 11 bases separated the two germline ends. The DNA for the CDR3 is TGTGCCAGCAGCTTAGAGGAGTTCCGGACGCAGTATTTT. Amino acids: CASSLEEFRTQYF.

The J gene is TRBJ2-1, the V gene TRBV7-3; D is perhaps TRBD2 (7 bases). V gave up 4 bases and J gave up 10 bases, with 14 bases separating them. This CDR3 region has 13 residues. Looked up from germline, CDR1 is SGHTA and CDR2 is FQGTGA. The CDR3 DNA reads as TGTGCCAGCAGCTCTCGGGGGGCCTGGGAGCAGTTCTTC. It yields the protein CASSSRGAWEQFF.

The rearrangement links TRBV7-9 to TRBJ1-2; D might be TRBD1 (6 bases). CDR1 and CDR2 from the germline V gene are SEHNR and FQNEAQ (reference sequence). V gave up 4 bases and J gave up 6 bases, with 15 bases separating them. The CDR3 is made up of 14 amino acids. The CDR3 sequence is CASSSQGPIDGYTF. Here the CDR3 DNA reads TGTGCCAGCAGCTCTCAGGGGCCCATAGATGGCTACACCTTC.

This clone was observed once. The chain combines TRBV5-1 with TRBJ2-3; 7 positions agree with TRBD2. Per germline, CDR1 SGHRS and CDR2 YFSETQ. V lost 4 bases, J lost 3 bases, and 8 bases stayed unmatched. The CDR3 runs to 15 residues. CDR3 coding DNA: TGCGCCAGCAGCATCATCGGGACTACTACAGATACGCAGTATTTT. It yields the protein CASSIIGTTTDTQYF.

The rearrangement joins TRBV30 to TRBJ2-2; D remains unclear. Germline CDR1 reads GTSNPN; CDR2 reads SVGIG (reference sequence). The CDR3 runs to 14 residues. Trimming removed 2 bases from V and 5 bases from J, with 12 bases in between. Here the CDR3 reads CAWSLFLGTGELFF. The DNA for the CDR3 is TGTGCCTGGAGTCTCTTCCTCGGGACCGGGGAGCTGTTTTTT.

V usage is TRBV29-1 and J usage is TRBJ2-7; TRBD2 aligns across 8 bases. Germline CDR1 SQVTM, CDR2 ANQGSEA. V shed 6 bases, J shed 3 bases, and the junction held 7 bases outside the gene matches. The CDR3 consists of 13 residues. In DNA form, the CDR3 reads TGCAGCGTCTTCGGGGGGGAGTTCTACGAGCAGTACTTC. Its translation: CSVFGGEFYEQYF.

The chain uses TRBV6-5 and TRBJ1-1; the D gene is possibly TRBD1 (5 bases). The length of the CDR3 is 14 residues. Germline CDR1 reads MNHEY; CDR2 reads SVGAGI. Trimming cost V 2 bases and J 4 bases, with 11 bases left between them. Written as DNA, the CDR3 is TGTGCCAGCAGTTACACACGGGGGAGCACTGAAGCTTTCTTT. It yields the protein CASSYTRGSTEAFF.

The CDR3 spells CASSYRDRPYPEQFF. The CDR3 DNA is TGTGCCAGCAGTTACCGGGACAGACCTTACCCTGAGCAGTTCTTC. This sequence joins TRBV6-5 and TRBJ2-1; 7 nucleotides agree with TRBD1. The germline gives CDR1 MNHEY, CDR2 SVGAGI. This CDR3 has 15 amino acids. The V segment lost 2 bases and the J segment 9 bases; nucleotides outside the gene matches: 10.

The chain recombines TRBV5-1 with TRBJ2-1, with 9 bases fitting TRBD1. Per the germline V gene, CDR1 is SGHRS and CDR2 is YFSETQ. V lost 2 bases, J lost 7 bases, and 4 bases stayed unmatched. This CDR3 is built from 14 residues. The CDR3 reads CASSLDRGVNEQFF. For the CDR3, the DNA is TGCGCCAGCAGCTTAGACAGGGGGGTGAATGAGCAGTTCTTC.

The chain joins TRBV5-6 to TRBJ2-3; the D is unclear. V was cut by 0 bases and J by 0 bases, with 5 bases left in between. From germline, CDR1 is SGHDT and CDR2 YYEEEE. There are 14 residues in the CDR3. The CDR3 DNA follows: TGTGCCAGCAGCTTGGCCCCGAGCACAGATACGCAGTATTTT. Protein: CASSLAPSTDTQYF. Looking up the rest from reference TRBV5-6 and TRBJ2-3 gives the full variable domain: DAGVTQSPTHLIKTRGQQVTLRCSPKSGHDTVSWYQQALGQGPQFIFQYYEEEERQRGNFPDRFSGHQFPNYSSELNVNALLLGDSALYLCASSLAPSTDTQYFGPGTRLTVL.

This chain connects TRBV6-4 to TRBJ1-1; 8 nucleotides line up with TRBD1. Unmatched junction bases numbered 3, after V lost 5 bases and J lost 4 bases. The CDR3 consists of 13 residues. The germline CDR1 and CDR2 sequences are MRHNA and SNTAGT. The CDR3 region is CASSLTGATEAFF. CDR3 sequence (DNA): TGTGCCAGCAGTTTGACAGGGGCCACTGAAGCTTTCTTT.

This rearrangement joins TRBV7-9 to TRBJ2-2, with D unresolved. V was cut by 5 bases and J by 0 bases, with 19 bases left in between. This CDR3 region has 18 residues. Per germline, CDR1 SEHNR and CDR2 FQNEAQ (reference sequence). In DNA form, the CDR3 reads TGTGCCAGCAGCCCACGATTCAGGTTAACGGCGAACACCGGGGAGCTGTTTTTT. Protein sequence: CASSPRFRLTANTGELFF.

This clone was counted once. The DNA of the CDR3 is TGTGCCAGCAGTCTAACCCAGGGGAACACTGAAGCTTTCTTT. It encodes CASSLTQGNTEAFF. V and J are TRBV28 and TRBJ1-1; D might be TRBD1 (5 bases). Germline values: CDR1 MDHEN, CDR2 SYDVKM. The CDR3 has 14 amino acids. V lost 5 bases, J lost 1 base, and 11 bases lay in between.

The V call is TRBV5-8, the J call TRBJ2-2; D not resolved. With 3 bases removed from V and 5 bases from J, the gap between germline ends came to 8 bases. The CDR3 is 13 amino acids. Germline V gives CDR1 SGHTS, CDR2 YDEGEE. CDR3 sequence reads: CASSYSGTGELFF. CDR3 sequence (DNA): TGTGCCAGCAGCTACTCCGGGACCGGGGAGCTGTTTTTT.